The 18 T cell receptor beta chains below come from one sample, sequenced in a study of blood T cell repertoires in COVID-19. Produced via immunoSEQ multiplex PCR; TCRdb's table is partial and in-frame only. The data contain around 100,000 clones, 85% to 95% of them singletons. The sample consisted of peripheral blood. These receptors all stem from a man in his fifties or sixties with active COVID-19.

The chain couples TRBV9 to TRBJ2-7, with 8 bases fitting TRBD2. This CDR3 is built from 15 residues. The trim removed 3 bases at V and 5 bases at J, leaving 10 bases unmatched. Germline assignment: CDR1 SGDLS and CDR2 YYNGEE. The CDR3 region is CASSAGGGGTHEQYF. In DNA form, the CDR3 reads TGTGCCAGCAGCGCCGGGGGGGGCGGGACCCACGAGCAGTACTTC.

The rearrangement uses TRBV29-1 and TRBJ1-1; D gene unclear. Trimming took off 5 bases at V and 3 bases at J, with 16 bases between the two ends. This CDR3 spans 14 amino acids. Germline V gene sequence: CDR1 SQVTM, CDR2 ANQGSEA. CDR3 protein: CSVWGFGGYTEAFF. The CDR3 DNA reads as TGCAGCGTTTGGGGTTTCGGAGGGTACACTGAAGCTTTCTTT. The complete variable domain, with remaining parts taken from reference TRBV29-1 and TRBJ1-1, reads SAVISQKPSRDICQRGTSLTIQCQVDSQVTMMFWYRQQPGQSLTLIATANQGSEATYESGFVIDKFPISRPNLTFSTLTVSNMSPEDSSIYLCSVWGFGGYTEAFFGQGTRLTVV.

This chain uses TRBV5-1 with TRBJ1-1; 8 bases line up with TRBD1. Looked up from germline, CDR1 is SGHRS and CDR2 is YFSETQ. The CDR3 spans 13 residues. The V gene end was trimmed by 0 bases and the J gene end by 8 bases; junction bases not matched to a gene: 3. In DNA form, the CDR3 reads TGCGCCAGCAGCTTGGCAGGGGGCCTCGAAGCTTTCTTT. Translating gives CASSLAGGLEAFF.

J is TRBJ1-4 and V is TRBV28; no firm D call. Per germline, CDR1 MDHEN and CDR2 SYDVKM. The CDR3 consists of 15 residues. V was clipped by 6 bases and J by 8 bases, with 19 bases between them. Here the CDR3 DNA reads TGTGCCAGCAGCCCCGTTCGGGATTCGGGAGAAAAACTGTTTTTT. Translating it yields CASSPVRDSGEKLFF.

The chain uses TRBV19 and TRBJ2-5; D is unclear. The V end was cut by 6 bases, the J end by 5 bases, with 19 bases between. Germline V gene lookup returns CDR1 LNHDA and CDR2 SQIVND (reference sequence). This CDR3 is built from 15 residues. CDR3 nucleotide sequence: TGTGCCAGTAGCCCTCAACAGAGAGATGGGGAGACCCAGTACTTC. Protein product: CASSPQQRDGETQYF.

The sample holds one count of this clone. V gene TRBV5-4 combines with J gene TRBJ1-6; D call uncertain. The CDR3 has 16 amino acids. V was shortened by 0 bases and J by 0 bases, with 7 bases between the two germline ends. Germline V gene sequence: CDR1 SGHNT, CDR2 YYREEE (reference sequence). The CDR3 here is CASSLDSSSYNSPLHF. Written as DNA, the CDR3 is TGTGCCAGCAGCTTGGACAGCAGCTCCTATAATTCACCCCTCCACTTT.

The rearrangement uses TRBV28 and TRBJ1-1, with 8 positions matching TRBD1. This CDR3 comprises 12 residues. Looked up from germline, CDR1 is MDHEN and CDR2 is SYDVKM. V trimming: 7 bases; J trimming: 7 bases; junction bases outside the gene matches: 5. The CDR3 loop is CASNYRGVEAFF. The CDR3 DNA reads TGTGCCAGCAACTACAGGGGGGTTGAAGCTTTCTTT.

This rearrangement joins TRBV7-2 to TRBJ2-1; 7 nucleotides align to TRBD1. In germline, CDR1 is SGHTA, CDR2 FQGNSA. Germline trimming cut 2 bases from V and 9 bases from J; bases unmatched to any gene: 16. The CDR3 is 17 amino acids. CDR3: CASSLSSVRGRAAEQFF. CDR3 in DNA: TGTGCCAGCAGCTTATCGAGCGTGAGGGGGCGCGCGGCTGAGCAGTTCTTC.

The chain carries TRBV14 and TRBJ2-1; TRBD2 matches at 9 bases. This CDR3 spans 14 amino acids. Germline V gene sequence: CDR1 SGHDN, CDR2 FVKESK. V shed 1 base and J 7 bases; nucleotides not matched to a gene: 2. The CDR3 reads CASSQALAGNEQFF. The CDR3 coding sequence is TGTGCCAGCAGCCAAGCTCTAGCGGGGAATGAGCAGTTCTTC.

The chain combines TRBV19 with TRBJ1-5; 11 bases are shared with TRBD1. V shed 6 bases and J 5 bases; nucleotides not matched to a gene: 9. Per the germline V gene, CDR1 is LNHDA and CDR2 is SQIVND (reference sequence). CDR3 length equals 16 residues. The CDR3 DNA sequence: TGTGCCAGTAGAAAAGGCCGGGACAGGGGGTATCAGCCCCAGCATTTT. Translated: CASRKGRDRGYQPQHF.

CDR3 loop: CASRPEDREAGELFF. The CDR3 DNA sequence: TGCGCCAGCAGACCGGAGGACAGGGAGGCCGGGGAGCTGTTTTTT. This chain links TRBV5-1 with TRBJ2-2, with 8 bases aligning to TRBD1. Germline CDR1 SGHRS, CDR2 YFSETQ. This CDR3 spans 15 amino acids. Trimming took 5 bases from V and 6 from J; bases not matched to a gene: 9. The whole variable domain, remainder taken from reference TRBV5-1 and TRBJ2-2, is KAGVTQTPRYLIKTRGQQVTLSCSPISGHRSVSWYQQTPGQGLQFLFEYFSETQRNKGNFPGRFSGRQFSNSRSEMNVSTLELGDSALYLCASRPEDREAGELFFGEGSRLTVL.

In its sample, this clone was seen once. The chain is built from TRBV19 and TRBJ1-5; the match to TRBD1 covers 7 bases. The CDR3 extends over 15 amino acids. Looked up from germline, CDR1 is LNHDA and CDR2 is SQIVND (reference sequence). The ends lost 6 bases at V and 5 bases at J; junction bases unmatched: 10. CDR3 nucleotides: TGTGCCAGTAGAAAAGACAGGGACGGGGATCAGCCCCAGCATTTT. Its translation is CASRKDRDGDQPQHF.

The CDR3 DNA sequence: TGTGCCAGCAGCTTAGTTGGGGGGAGCTCCTACGAGCAGTACTTC. Protein product: CASSLVGGSSYEQYF. V and J are TRBV11-2 and TRBJ2-7; D perhaps matches TRBD2 (6 bases). The CDR3 length is 15 residues. Germline assignment: CDR1 SGHAT and CDR2 FQNNGV. The V end was cut by 1 base, the J end by 0 bases, with 10 bases between.

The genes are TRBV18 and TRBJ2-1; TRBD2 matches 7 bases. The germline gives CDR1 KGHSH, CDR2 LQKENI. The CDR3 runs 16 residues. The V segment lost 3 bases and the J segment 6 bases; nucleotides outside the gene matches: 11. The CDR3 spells CASSPLTSNPSNEQFF. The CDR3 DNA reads TGTGCCAGCTCACCCTTGACTAGCAACCCGAGCAATGAGCAGTTCTTC. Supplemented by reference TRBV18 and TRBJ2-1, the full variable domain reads NAGVMQNPRHLVRRRGQEARLRCSPMKGHSHVYWYRQLPEEGLKFMVYLQKENIIDESGMPKERFSAEFPKEGPSILRIQQVVRGDSAAYFCASSPLTSNPSNEQFFGPGTRLTVL.

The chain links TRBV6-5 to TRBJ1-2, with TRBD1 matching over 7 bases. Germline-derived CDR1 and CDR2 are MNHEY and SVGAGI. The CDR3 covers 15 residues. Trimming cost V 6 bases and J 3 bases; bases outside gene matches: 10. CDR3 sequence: CASSQSGGTYYGYTF. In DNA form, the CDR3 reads TGTGCCAGCAGCCAATCAGGGGGGACATACTATGGCTACACCTTC.

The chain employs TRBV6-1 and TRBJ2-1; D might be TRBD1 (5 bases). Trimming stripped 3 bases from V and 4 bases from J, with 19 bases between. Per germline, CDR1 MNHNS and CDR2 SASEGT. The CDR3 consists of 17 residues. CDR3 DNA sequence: TGTGCCAGCAGTGATTCCAAAGGGGTATGGGGTTACAATGAGCAGTTCTTC. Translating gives CASSDSKGVWGYNEQFF.

CDR3 loop: CASIPGTSDFSYEQYF. Written as DNA, the CDR3 is TGCGCCAGCATACCTGGGACTAGCGATTTTTCCTACGAGCAGTACTTC. J is TRBJ2-7 and V is TRBV10-2, with TRBD2 matching 10 bases. Germline V gene sequence: CDR1 WSHSY, CDR2 SAAADI. This CDR3 has 16 residues. V lost 7 bases and J lost 1; bases outside the gene matches: 10.

CDR3 coding DNA: TGTGCCAGCAGCAAAGCCGGGAGTCAGTCCCCCTACAATGAGCAGTTCTTC. It codes for CASSKAGSQSPYNEQFF. V gene TRBV21-1 combines with J gene TRBJ2-1; TRBD2, the D gene given by the table, was not confirmed from the DNA. TRBV21-1 is marked as a pseudogene. This CDR3 region has 17 residues.